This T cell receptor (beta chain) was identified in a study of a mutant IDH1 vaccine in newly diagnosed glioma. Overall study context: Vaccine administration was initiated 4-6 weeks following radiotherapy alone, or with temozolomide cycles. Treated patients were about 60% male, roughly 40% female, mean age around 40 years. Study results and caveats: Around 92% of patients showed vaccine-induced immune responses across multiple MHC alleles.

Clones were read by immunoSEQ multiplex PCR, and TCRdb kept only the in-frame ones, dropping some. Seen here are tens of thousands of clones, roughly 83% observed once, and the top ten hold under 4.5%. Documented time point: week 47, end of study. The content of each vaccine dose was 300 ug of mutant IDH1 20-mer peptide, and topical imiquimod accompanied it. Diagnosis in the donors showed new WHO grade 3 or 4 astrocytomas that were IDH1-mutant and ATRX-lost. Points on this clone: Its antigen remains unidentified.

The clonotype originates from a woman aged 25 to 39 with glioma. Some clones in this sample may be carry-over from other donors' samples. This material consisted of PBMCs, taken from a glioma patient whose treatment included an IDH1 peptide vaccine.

The CDR3 nucleotides read TGTGCCAGCAGTTACTCCATCGGCGGGGCACGCTACGAGCAGTACTTC. This gives the protein CASSYSIGGARYEQYF. The chain is built from TRBV6-5 and TRBJ2-7; D might be TRBD2 (6 bases). Germline V gene lookup returns CDR1 MNHEY and CDR2 SVGAGI. CDR3 length: 16 amino acids. V dropped 0 bases and J dropped 3 bases, with 15 bases sitting between them.